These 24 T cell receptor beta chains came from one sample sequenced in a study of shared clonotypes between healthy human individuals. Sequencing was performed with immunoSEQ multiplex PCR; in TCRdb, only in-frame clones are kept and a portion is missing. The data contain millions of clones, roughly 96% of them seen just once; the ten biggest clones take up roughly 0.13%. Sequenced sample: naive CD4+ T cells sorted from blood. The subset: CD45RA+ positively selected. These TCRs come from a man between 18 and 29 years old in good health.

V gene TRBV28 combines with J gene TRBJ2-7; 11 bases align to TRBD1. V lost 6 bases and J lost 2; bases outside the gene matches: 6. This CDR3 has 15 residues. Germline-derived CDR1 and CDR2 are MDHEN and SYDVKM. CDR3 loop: CASRSGTGGAYEQYF. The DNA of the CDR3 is TGTGCCAGCAGGTCCGGGACAGGGGGAGCCTACGAGCAGTACTTC.

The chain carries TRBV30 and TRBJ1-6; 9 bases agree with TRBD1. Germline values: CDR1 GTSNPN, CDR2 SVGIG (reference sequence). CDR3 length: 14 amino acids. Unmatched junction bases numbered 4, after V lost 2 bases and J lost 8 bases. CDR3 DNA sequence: TGTGCCTGGAGTAGAACAGGGGGCTATTCACCCCTCCACTTT. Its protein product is CAWSRTGGYSPLHF.

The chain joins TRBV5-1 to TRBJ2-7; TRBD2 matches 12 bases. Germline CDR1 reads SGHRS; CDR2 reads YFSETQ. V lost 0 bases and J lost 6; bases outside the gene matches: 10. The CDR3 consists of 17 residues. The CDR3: CASSLDPSGRAGGEQYF. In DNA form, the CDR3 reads TGCGCCAGCAGCTTGGACCCTAGCGGGAGGGCGGGAGGCGAGCAGTACTTC.

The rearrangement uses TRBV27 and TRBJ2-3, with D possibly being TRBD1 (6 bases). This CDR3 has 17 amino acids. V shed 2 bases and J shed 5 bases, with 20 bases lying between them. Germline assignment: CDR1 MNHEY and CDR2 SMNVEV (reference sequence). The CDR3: CASSLTRLATGGDTQYF. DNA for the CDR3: TGTGCCAGCAGTTTAACCCGACTCGCGACAGGAGGAGATACGCAGTATTTT.

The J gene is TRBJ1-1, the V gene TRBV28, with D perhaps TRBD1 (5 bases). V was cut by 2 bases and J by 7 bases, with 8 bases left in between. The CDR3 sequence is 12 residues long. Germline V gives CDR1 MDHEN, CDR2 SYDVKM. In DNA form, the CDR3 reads TGTGCCAGCAGTTTAAGGGGCCGTGAAGCTTTCTTT. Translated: CASSLRGREAFF.

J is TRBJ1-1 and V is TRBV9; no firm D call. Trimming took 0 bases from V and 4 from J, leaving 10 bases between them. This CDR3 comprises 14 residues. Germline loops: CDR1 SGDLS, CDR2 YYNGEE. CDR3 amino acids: CASSVGVVATEAFF. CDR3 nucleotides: TGTGCCAGCAGCGTAGGTGTGGTGGCCACTGAAGCTTTCTTT.

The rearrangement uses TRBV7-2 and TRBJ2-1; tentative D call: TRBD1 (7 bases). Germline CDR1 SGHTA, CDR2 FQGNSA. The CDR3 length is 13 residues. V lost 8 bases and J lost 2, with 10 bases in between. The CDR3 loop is CASQGGPYNEQFF. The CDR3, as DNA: TGTGCCAGCCAGGGGGGACCCTACAATGAGCAGTTCTTC.

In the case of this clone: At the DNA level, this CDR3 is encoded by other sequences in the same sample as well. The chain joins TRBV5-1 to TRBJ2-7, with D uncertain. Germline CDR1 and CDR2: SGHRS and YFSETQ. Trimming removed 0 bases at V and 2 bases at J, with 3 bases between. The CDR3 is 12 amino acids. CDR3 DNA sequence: TGCGCCAGCAGCTTGGTTCCCTACGAGCAGTACTTC. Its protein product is CASSLVPYEQYF.

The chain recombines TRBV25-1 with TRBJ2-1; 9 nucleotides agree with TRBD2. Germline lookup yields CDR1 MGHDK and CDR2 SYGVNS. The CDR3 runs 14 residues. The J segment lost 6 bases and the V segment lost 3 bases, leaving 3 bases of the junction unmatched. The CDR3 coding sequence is TGTGCCAGCAGTGATGCTAGCGGGATCAATGAGCAGTTCTTC. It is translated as CASSDASGINEQFF. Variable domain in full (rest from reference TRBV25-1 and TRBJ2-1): EADIYQTPRYLVIGTGKKITLECSQTMGHDKMYWYQQDPGMELHLIHYSYGVNSTEKGDLSSESTVSRIRTEHFPLTLESARPSHTSQYLCASSDASGINEQFFGPGTRLTVL.

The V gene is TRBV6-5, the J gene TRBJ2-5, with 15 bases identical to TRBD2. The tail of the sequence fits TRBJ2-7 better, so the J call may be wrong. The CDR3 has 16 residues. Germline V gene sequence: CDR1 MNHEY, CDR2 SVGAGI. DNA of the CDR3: TGTGCCAGCAGTTGGACTAGCGGGAGGGCCTCCTACGAGCAGTACTTC. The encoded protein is CASSWTSGRASYEQYF.

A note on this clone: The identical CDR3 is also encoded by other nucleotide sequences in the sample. The CDR3, as DNA: TGTGCCAGCAGCTTAGGGGAGGGGGAGACCCAGTACTTC. Translation gives CASSLGEGETQYF. The J gene is TRBJ2-5, the V gene TRBV7-6; TRBD2 agrees at 7 bases. Per germline, CDR1 SGHVS and CDR2 FNYEAQ. V dropped 1 base and J dropped 5; count of bases not matched to a gene: 1. CDR3 length equals 13 residues.

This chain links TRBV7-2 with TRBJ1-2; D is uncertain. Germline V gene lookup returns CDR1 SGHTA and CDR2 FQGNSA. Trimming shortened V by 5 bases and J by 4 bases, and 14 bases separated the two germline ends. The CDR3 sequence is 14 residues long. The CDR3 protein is CASSEGLSFYGYTF. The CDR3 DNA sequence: TGTGCCAGCAGCGAGGGTCTAAGCTTCTATGGCTACACCTTC.

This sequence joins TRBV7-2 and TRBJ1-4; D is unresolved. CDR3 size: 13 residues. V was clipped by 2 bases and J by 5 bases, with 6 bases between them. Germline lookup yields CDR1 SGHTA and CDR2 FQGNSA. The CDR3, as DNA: TGTGCCAGCAGCTTACGGCCGAATGAAAAACTGTTTTTT. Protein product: CASSLRPNEKLFF.

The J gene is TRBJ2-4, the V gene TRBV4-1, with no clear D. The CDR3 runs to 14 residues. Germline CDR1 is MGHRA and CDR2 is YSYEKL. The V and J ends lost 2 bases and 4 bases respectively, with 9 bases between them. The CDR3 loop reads CASSQLLGKNIQYF. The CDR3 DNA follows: TGCGCCAGCAGCCAATTGCTGGGGAAAAACATTCAGTACTTC.

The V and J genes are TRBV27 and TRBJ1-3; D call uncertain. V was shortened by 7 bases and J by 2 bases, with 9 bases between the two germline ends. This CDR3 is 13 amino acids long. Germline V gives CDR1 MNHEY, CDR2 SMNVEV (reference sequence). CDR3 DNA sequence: TGTGCCAGCAAAAGCGGGGCTGGAAACACCATATATTTT. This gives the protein CASKSGAGNTIYF.

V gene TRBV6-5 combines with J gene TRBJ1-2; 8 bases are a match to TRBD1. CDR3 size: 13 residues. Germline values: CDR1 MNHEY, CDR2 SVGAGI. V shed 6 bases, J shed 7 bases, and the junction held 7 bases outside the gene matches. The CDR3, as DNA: TGTGCCAGCAGCGACGGACAGGGCGCTGGCTACACCTTC. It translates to CASSDGQGAGYTF.

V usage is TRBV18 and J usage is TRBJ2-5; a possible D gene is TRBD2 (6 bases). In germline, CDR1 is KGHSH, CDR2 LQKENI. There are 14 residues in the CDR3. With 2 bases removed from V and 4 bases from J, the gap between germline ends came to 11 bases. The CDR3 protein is CASSPVGTLETQYF. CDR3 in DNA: TGTGCCAGCTCACCAGTCGGGACTTTAGAGACCCAGTACTTC. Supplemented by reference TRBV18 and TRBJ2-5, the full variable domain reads NAGVMQNPRHLVRRRGQEARLRCSPMKGHSHVYWYRQLPEEGLKFMVYLQKENIIDESGMPKERFSAEFPKEGPSILRIQQVVRGDSAAYFCASSPVGTLETQYFGPGTRLLVL.

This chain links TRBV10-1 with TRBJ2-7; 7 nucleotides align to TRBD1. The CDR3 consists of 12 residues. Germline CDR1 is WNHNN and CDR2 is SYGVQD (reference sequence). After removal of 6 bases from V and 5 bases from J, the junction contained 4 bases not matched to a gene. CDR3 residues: CASSATGHEQYF. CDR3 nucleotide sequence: TGCGCCAGCAGCGCGACAGGGCACGAGCAGTACTTC.

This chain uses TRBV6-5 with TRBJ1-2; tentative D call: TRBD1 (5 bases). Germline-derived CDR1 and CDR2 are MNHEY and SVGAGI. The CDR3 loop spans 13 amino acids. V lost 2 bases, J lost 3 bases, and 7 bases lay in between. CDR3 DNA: TGTGCCAGCAGTTACCGACAGCACTATGGCTACACCTTC. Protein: CASSYRQHYGYTF.

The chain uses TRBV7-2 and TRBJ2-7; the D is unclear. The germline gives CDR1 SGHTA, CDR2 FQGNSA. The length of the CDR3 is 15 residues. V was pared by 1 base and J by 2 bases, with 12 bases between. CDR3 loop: CASSLGSFWAYEQYF. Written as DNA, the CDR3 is TGTGCCAGCAGCTTAGGGAGCTTCTGGGCCTACGAGCAGTACTTC.

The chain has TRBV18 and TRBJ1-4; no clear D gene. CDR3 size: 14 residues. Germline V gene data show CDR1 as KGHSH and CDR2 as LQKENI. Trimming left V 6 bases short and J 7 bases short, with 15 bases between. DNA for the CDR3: TGTGCCAGCTCGGCTAGTGGGATTCCTGAAAAACTGTTTTTT. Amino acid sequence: CASSASGIPEKLFF.

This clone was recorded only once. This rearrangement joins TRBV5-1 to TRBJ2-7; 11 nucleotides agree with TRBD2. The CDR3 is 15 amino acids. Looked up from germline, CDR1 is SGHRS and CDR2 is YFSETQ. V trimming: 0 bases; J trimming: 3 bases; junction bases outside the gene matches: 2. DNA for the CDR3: TGCGCCAGCAGCTTGGAGACTAGCGGGGTCTACGAGCAGTACTTC. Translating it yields CASSLETSGVYEQYF.

CDR3 DNA sequence: TGCGCCAGCAGCCAAGTCGCAAAAAACTATGGCTACACCTTC. Translating it yields CASSQVAKNYGYTF. The rearrangement joins TRBV4-1 to TRBJ1-2; D is undetermined. The ends were cut back, 1 base at V and 2 bases at J, with 8 bases in the middle. The CDR3 runs to 14 residues. The germline V gene encodes CDR1 MGHRA and CDR2 YSYEKL.

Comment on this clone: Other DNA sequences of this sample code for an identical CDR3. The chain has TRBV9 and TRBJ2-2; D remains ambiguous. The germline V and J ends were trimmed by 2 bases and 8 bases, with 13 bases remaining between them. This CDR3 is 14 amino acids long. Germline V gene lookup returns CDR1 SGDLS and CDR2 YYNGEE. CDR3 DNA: TGTGCCAGCAGCGTTCTTATGGGAACGGGGGAGCTGTTTTTT. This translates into CASSVLMGTGELFF. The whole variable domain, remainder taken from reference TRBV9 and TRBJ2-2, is DSGVTQTPKHLITATGQRVTLRCSPRSGDLSVYWYQQSLDQGLQFLIQYYNGEERAKGNILERFSAQQFPDLHSELNLSSLELGDSALYFCASSVLMGTGELFFGEGSRLTVL.